The source of this TCR beta chain is a study of a mutant IDH1 vaccine in newly diagnosed glioma (dated by TCRdb to the early 2020s). Broadly, across the study: Vaccination was initiated 4-6 weeks after radiotherapy alone, or concurrently with temozolomide cycles in the chemotherapy-containing groups. The week-35 safety follow-up was designated visit V12, and the week-47 end of study was designated visit V13. Prior to enrollment, patients had been given standard therapy consisting of radiotherapy alone, temozolomide alone, or radiochemotherapy with temozolomide, with the combination given to most patients. Of the approximately 34 treated patients, around 62% were male and around 40% were female, and a mean age of 40.4 years was recorded. For exploratory analyses, 25 to 30 treated patients had longitudinal TCRB deep sequencing done wherever samples were available. Peripheral blood samples were drawn at six visits, namely V03 (baseline), V05, V07, V10, V12 and V13. The study at large found these results: The authors stated that sample limitations prevented analyses of patient blood samples from being reproduced. Pseudoprogression appeared unrelated to alterations in the top peripheral T cell clonotypes detected by TCRB sequencing. Across multiple MHC alleles, vaccine-induced immune responses were seen in approximately 93% of patients. Availability determined which PBMC samples were chosen for TCRB deep sequencing.

In the case of this clone: Its antigen specificity is not known. No much larger clone exists at a distance of one base, and base qualities are not known.

This sample's time point label indicates: week 35, safety follow-up. Each vaccine dose was 300 ug of a 20-mer mutant IDH1 peptide in Montanide, given subcutaneously with topical imiquimod. Across visits V03 through V10, patients got a total of eight vaccinations, given in weeks 1, 3, 5, 7, 11, 15, 19 and 23. Donors had newly diagnosed WHO grade 3 or 4 IDH1-mutant astrocytomas with loss of nuclear ATRX. The samples were drawn from NOA16, a multicentre, single-arm, open-label phase I trial in Germany that tested a mutant IDH1 peptide vaccine in humans for the first time. Genomic DNA for TCRB sequencing was extracted from EDTA blood using the DNeasy Blood and Tissue Kit. Receptor amplification or capture employed the immunoSEQ multiplex PCR assay. Rearranged TCR beta chain sequences were amplified with the hsTCRB Kit following the manufacturer's protocol. An Illumina MiSeq was used to sequence the TCRB libraries. The original pipeline was this. The kit vendor's proprietary platform handled demultiplexing, trimming and gene mapping. The table comes from immuneACCESS by way of TCRdb, which keeps in-frame sequences with V and J called. Part of the clones is missing from these tables; in studies checked, under half for an unresolved V gene and the rest for unknown reasons. The V and J calls and the clone size are those of that table, but D and trimming were determined from the DNA. This sample has around 29,000 clones in its table, and over 60% of those were observed once. Of the sample, under 9% falls within the top ten clones.

From its cysteine to its phenylalanine, the CDR3 spans 15 amino acids. The kept DNA is CDR3 alone, 45 bases in frame from the first base. Looking up the germline V gene yields CDR1 MGHRA and CDR2 YSYEKL. V sheds 8 bases and J sheds 4 bases, leaving 17 bases between their ends. The input for sequencing was PBMCs, taken from a glioma patient whose treatment included an IDH1 peptide vaccine. This TCR was sampled from a middle-aged man with glioma. Here the chain combines TRBV4-1 and TRBJ1-4; the D gene lacks a confident call. The DNA sequence is TGCGCCAGCCGCAAATCGGGAGGGTTTAATGAAAAACTGTTTTTT. It specifies CASRKSGGFNEKLFF.